These T cell receptor beta chains were read from a single sample in a study of PD-1 blockade in classical Hodgkin lymphoma. TCRdb's copy holds only in-frame clones and misses some; the assay was immunoSEQ multiplex PCR. The table includes some 93,000 clones, over 75% detected once. Material: peripheral blood mononuclear cells (PBMCs), obtained before the fourth cycle of nivolumab. The receptor source for this set is a human donor with classical Hodgkin lymphoma. Each CDR3 is given with its conserved first and last residue. The D gene is left open where the match is weak. Clone sizes are given selectively: once, few, many, or a class where the clone is expanded.

V	D	size	J	DNA	CDR3
TRBV19	.	.	TRBJ2-3	TGTGCCAGTAGTTTGGGGCGCGATACGCAGTATTTT	CASSLGRDTQYF
TRBV7-9	.	once	TRBJ1-1	TGTGCCAGCAGCTTAATGGGTGCGAACACTGAAGCTTTCTTT	CASSLMGANTEAFF
TRBV19	TRBD1	.	TRBJ2-7	TGTGCCAGTAAGCCAAGGGGACAGGGGACCTACGAGCAGTACTTC	CASKPRGQGTYEQYF
TRBV11-2	.	.	TRBJ1-4	TGTGCCAGCAGCCAACAGGTTTCAACTAATGAAAAACTGTTTTTT	CASSQQVSTNEKLFF
TRBV29-1	TRBD1	.	TRBJ2-5	TGCAGCGCTACACCGGGACAGGGAGAGACCCAGTACTTC	CSATPGQGETQYF
TRBV6-6	.	.	TRBJ2-2	TGTGCCAGCAGTGTTCAACTCGCCGGGAAGCTGTTTTTT	CASSVQLAGKLFF
TRBV19	.	.	TRBJ2-1	TGTGCCAGTAGTATGATAGCGCTAGGGGTGGATGAGCAGTTCTTC	CASSMIALGVDEQFF
TRBV18	TRBD2	.	TRBJ2-3	TGTGCCAGCTCACCACTGCGGGGTAGCGGGGCGATTGTGGATACGCAGTATTTT	CASSPLRGSGAIVDTQYF
TRBV9	TRBD2	.	TRBJ2-7	TGTGCCAGCAGCCCACTAGCGGGAGGAGCCTACGAGCAGTACTTC	CASSPLAGGAYEQYF
TRBV5-4	.	.	TRBJ2-7	TGTGCCAGCAGCTCCGGACAGATAACCTACGAGCAGTACTTC	CASSSGQITYEQYF
TRBV4-1	TRBD2	once	TRBJ2-1	TGCGCCAGCAGCCAAGAAACGGGGGGAAACAATGAGCAGTTCTTC	CASSQETGGNNEQFF
TRBV6-6	TRBD2	.	TRBJ2-2	TGTGCCAGCAGTTATTCCAGCGGGGATTACACCGGGGAGCTGTTTTTT	CASSYSSGDYTGELFF
TRBV19	.	.	TRBJ1-4	TGTGCCAGTAGTACCCTAGGACGTTCCAGTGGAGAAAAACTGTTTTTT	CASSTLGRSSGEKLFF
TRBV6-5	TRBD1	.	TRBJ1-4	TGTGCCAGCACCCGGACAGGCGCTAATGAAAAACTGTTTTTT	CASTRTGANEKLFF
TRBV11-2	TRBD1	.	TRBJ2-2	TGTGCCAGCAGCTTAGAGGGACAGGGATACGGAACGAACACCGGGGAGCTGTTTTTT	CASSLEGQGYGTNTGELFF
TRBV7-2	.	few	TRBJ2-5	TGTGCCAGCAGCTTCGGGACACCAGAGACCCAGTACTTC	CASSFGTPETQYF
TRBV6-1	.	.	TRBJ1-3	TGTGCCAGCAGTGAATCCCTTGGCATGTGGTGGGGAAACACCATATATTTT	CASSESLGMWWGNTIYF
TRBV9	.	.	TRBJ2-5	TGTGCCAGCAGCGTAGGTGGGGACTCAAACCTTCTCAAGACCCAGTACTTC	CASSVGGDSNLLKTQYF
TRBV6-4	TRBD1	.	TRBJ1-2	TGTGCCAGCAGTTCAAACAGGGGGCCCGGCTATGGCTACACCTTC	CASSSNRGPGYGYTF
TRBV7-7	TRBD2	.	TRBJ2-5	TGTGCTAGCAGCTTAGCGGGGGGGCAAGAGACCCAGTACTTC	CASSLAGGQETQYF
TRBV6-5	TRBD1	.	TRBJ1-2	TGTGCCAGCAGTCCTGGACAGGGGGCTAACTATGGCTACACCTTC	CASSPGQGANYGYTF
TRBV11-2	TRBD1	.	TRBJ1-5	TGTGCCAGCAGTCAGGGGGCGGGACAGCCCCAGCATTTT	CASSQGAGQPQHF